One sample yielded the 27 T cell receptor beta chains listed below, sequenced in a study of blood T cells in healthy people across ages. A sample-barcoded 5' primer and a J-beta primer mix were used in a second PCR of roughly 7 to 11 cycles. Via MiXCR, TCRdb re-called the 5' RACE reads, giving one row per CDR3 protein. The repertoire holds about 630,000 distinct CDR3 sequences, with under 25% as singletons. Sequences were obtained from blood. The receptors here all came from a man between 65 and 79 years old in good health.

The chain uses TRBV5-1 and TRBJ2-1; no definite D call. The CDR3 covers 15 residues. Trimming cost V 0 bases and J 0 bases, with 7 bases left between them. In germline, CDR1 is SGHRS, CDR2 YFSETQ. CDR3 loop: CASSLAGDSYNEQFF. The CDR3 DNA reads as TGCGCCAGCAGCTTGGCAGGAGACTCCTACAATGAGCAGTTCTTC.

This clonotype was seen at least ten times. This may arise from a read error, as a much more abundant clone is one base away. This chain joins TRBV28 and TRBJ2-5, with no clear D. CDR1 and CDR2 (germline): MDHEN, SYDVKM. This CDR3 region has 11 residues. The V end was cut by 6 bases, the J end by 3 bases, with 5 bases between. CDR3 coding DNA: TGTGCCAGCAGCATAAAAGAGACCCAGTACTTC. Its translation: CASSIKETQYF. Based on the CDR3 plus reference TRBV28 and TRBJ2-5, the full variable domain is DVKVTQSSRYLVKRTGEKVFLECVQDMDHENMFWYRQDPGLGLRLIYFSYDVKMKEKGDIPEGYSVSREKKERFSLILESASTNQTSMYLCASSIKETQYFGPGTRLLVL.

This clonotype showed up just a few times. This rearrangement joins TRBV20-1 to TRBJ2-1, with 7 bases aligning to TRBD1. Per germline, CDR1 DFQATT and CDR2 SNEGSKA (reference sequence). CDR3 length: 11 amino acids. V lost 6 bases, J lost 6 bases, and 2 bases stayed unmatched. CDR3 nucleotides: TGCAGTGCATACAGGGGCAATGAGCAGTTCTTC. Translating it yields CSAYRGNEQFF.

This clonotype was seen a few times. The V call is TRBV20-1, the J call TRBJ1-1, with 9 nucleotides matching TRBD1. Germline trimming cut 0 bases from V and 0 bases from J; bases unmatched to any gene: 11. Germline assignment: CDR1 DFQATT and CDR2 SNEGSKA (reference sequence). The CDR3 is made up of 18 amino acids. Here the CDR3 DNA reads TGCAGTGCTAGAGATCTCGGGGACAGGGTTTCTATGAACACTGAAGCTTTCTTT. Translation: CSARDLGDRVSMNTEAFF.

This clonotype was seen at least ten times. The chain links TRBV7-9 to TRBJ2-1; D ambiguous. Trimming removed 3 bases at V and 0 bases at J, with 9 bases between. This CDR3 comprises 15 residues. The germline CDR1 and CDR2 sequences are SEHNR and FQNEAQ (reference sequence). DNA of the CDR3: TGTGCCAGCAGCTTGGTTGCAAGCTCCTACAATGAGCAGTTCTTC. Residues: CASSLVASSYNEQFF.

The sample holds a few counts of this clonotype. The rearrangement joins TRBV6-2 or TRBV6-3 to TRBJ2-7; 7 bases align to TRBD2. There are 14 residues in the CDR3. V shed 6 bases, J shed 9 bases, and the junction held 14 bases outside the gene matches. Germline V gene sequence: CDR1 MNHEY, CDR2 SVGEGT. The chain's CDR3 is CASRPGTGGRVQYF. CDR3 nucleotide sequence: TGTGCCAGCAGACCCGGGACTGGCGGGAGAGTGCAGTACTTC.

This clonotype was counted only a few times. The genes are TRBV20-1 and TRBJ2-7; 10 nucleotides agree with TRBD2. The end of the DNA is better explained by TRBJ2-1, so the J call may be wrong. This CDR3 has 15 amino acids. Germline CDR1 reads DFQATT; CDR2 reads SNEGSKA (reference sequence). Here the CDR3 DNA reads TGCAGTGCCCCTCGAACTAGCGGGATCTACAATGAGCAGTTCTTC. This gives the protein CSAPRTSGIYNEQFF.

V and J are TRBV29-1 and TRBJ1-1, with unresolved D. V was shortened by 1 base and J by 7 bases, with 10 bases between the two germline ends. Germline-derived CDR1 and CDR2 are SQVTM and ANQGSEA. The CDR3 extends over 12 amino acids. CDR3 loop: CSVEGTQIEAFF. The CDR3 DNA is TGCAGCGTTGAAGGCACCCAGATTGAAGCTTTCTTT.

This clonotype has ten or more counts. The chain couples TRBV19 to TRBJ2-5, with no clear D. This CDR3 contains 13 residues. Germline V gene data show CDR1 as LNHDA and CDR2 as SQIVND (reference sequence). The V gene lost 2 bases and the J gene lost 2 bases, with 6 bases spanning the gap. The CDR3 sequence: CASSIRGQETQYF. The CDR3 DNA sequence: TGTGCCAGTAGTATAAGAGGACAAGAGACCCAGTACTTC.

This clonotype was observed a few times. The genes are TRBV4-2 and TRBJ2-1; TRBD2 matches at 10 bases. Gene TRBJ2-7 matches the end of the DNA better, so the J call may be wrong. The CDR3 runs 14 residues. Per the germline V gene, CDR1 is LGHNA and CDR2 is YNFKEQ. CDR3 nucleotides: TGTGCCAGCAGCCAAGCTAGCGGGAGTTACGAGCAGTACTTC. Translated: CASSQASGSYEQYF.

The chain carries TRBV20-1 and TRBJ2-7, with 12 positions matching TRBD2. CDR1 is DFQATT, CDR2 SNEGSKA, per germline (reference sequence). Trimming cost V 6 bases and J 0 bases; bases outside gene matches: 3. The CDR3 contains 14 residues. The CDR3 region has the DNA TGCAGTGCGAAACTAGCGGGAGGCTCCTACGAGCAGTACTTC. This translates into CSAKLAGGSYEQYF.

This clonotype has a handful of counts. The rearrangement links TRBV2 to TRBJ2-1; D not certain. Germline V gives CDR1 SNHLY, CDR2 FYNNEI. Trimming removed 2 bases at V and 1 base at J, with 9 bases between. The CDR3 is 15 residues long. CDR3 sequence: CASSESVVSYNEQFF. The CDR3 nucleotides read TGTGCCAGCAGTGAATCTGTGGTATCCTACAATGAGCAGTTCTTC.

There are many counts of this clonotype. This chain connects TRBV29-1 to TRBJ2-5; TRBD1 agrees at 7 bases. CDR1 and CDR2 from the germline V gene are SQVTM and ANQGSEA. The V and J ends lost 4 bases and 5 bases, in that order; junction bases with no gene match: 4. The CDR3 totals 12 residues. CDR3 protein: CSVGQGGETQYF. The DNA for the CDR3 is TGCAGCGTTGGACAGGGCGGCGAGACCCAGTACTTC.

The rearrangement uses TRBV10-3 and TRBJ2-2, with 8 bases identical to TRBD1. Germline CDR1 is ENHRY and CDR2 is SYGVKD. The CDR3 spans 16 residues. With 4 bases clipped from V and 2 bases from J, the junction kept 6 bases outside the gene matches. The DNA of the CDR3 is TGTGCCATCAGTGTGGGGGACAGGCCCAACACCGGGGAGCTGTTTTTT. Amino acids: CAISVGDRPNTGELFF.

This clonotype was seen a handful of times. V gene TRBV20-1 combines with J gene TRBJ1-4; D ambiguous. The CDR3 sequence is 12 residues long. Per germline, CDR1 DFQATT and CDR2 SNEGSKA (reference sequence). Trimming left V 5 bases short and J 8 bases short, with 12 bases between. The CDR3 DNA reads as TGCAGTGCTCCATTTTCCCCGGAAAAACTGTTTTTT. This encodes CSAPFSPEKLFF.

This chain joins TRBV20-1 and TRBJ2-2; 12 positions match TRBD2. With 3 bases clipped from V and 7 bases from J, the junction kept 9 bases outside the gene matches. In germline, CDR1 is DFQATT, CDR2 SNEGSKA (reference sequence). The CDR3 runs 16 residues. The CDR3 bases are TGCAGTGCTAGTACGACTAGCGGGAGCCAGGTCGGGGAGCTGTTTTTT. Its translation: CSASTTSGSQVGELFF.

At least ten counts were recorded for this clonotype. J is TRBJ1-2 and V is TRBV4-2, with 7 bases that match TRBD1. Germline V gene data show CDR1 as LGHNA and CDR2 as YNFKEQ. The CDR3 covers 16 residues. The V gene end was trimmed by 1 base and the J gene end by 3 bases; junction bases not matched to a gene: 8. CDR3 in DNA: TGTGCCAGCAGCCAAGTTATAGGGCAGGGGGACTATGGCTACACCTTC. It codes for CASSQVIGQGDYGYTF.

The chain recombines TRBV12-3 or TRBV12-4 with TRBJ2-5; TRBD1 matches at 8 bases. V shed 5 bases, J shed 7 bases, and the junction held 15 bases outside the gene matches. The CDR3 contains 16 residues. The CDR3 DNA is TGTGCCAGCAGTCAGTCCCAGGGGGCCGAAGGGACGACCCAGTACTTC. Protein product: CASSQSQGAEGTTQYF.

This clonotype was observed a few times. The chain uses TRBV28 and TRBJ2-4; D tentatively reads TRBD1 or TRBD2 (5 bases each). CDR1 and CDR2 (germline): MDHEN, SYDVKM. The CDR3 is 15 amino acids. V shed 5 bases and J shed 0 bases, with 11 bases lying between them. CDR3 DNA sequence: TGTGCCAGCAGTCCGGGACCCAGAGCCAAAAACATTCAGTACTTC. This codes for CASSPGPRAKNIQYF.

This clonotype was seen a few times. This rearrangement joins TRBV19 to TRBJ2-3; 7 nucleotides match TRBD2. Trimming removed 8 bases from V and 0 bases from J; junction bases left unmatched: 8. The germline CDR1 and CDR2 sequences are LNHDA and SQIVND (reference sequence). This CDR3 has 15 residues. CDR3 region: CASAPLAVSTDTQYF. CDR3 nucleotides: TGTGCCAGTGCCCCCCTAGCGGTTAGCACAGATACGCAGTATTTT.

In nucleotides, the CDR3 is TGTGCCAGCAGCTTAACCTCTCTTGGGGGGAACACCGGGGAGCTGTTTTTT. Amino acid sequence: CASSLTSLGGNTGELFF. The chain carries TRBV7-9 and TRBJ2-2; TRBD1 or TRBD2 may be the D gene (5 bases each). This CDR3 region has 17 residues. V was pared by 2 bases and J by 1 base, with 14 bases between. Germline V gene sequence: CDR1 SEHNR, CDR2 FQNEAQ (reference sequence).

The CDR3 sequence: CASRPTAAHYGYTF. CDR3 nucleotides: TGTGCCAGCAGACCCACGGCAGCCCACTATGGCTACACCTTC. The gene calls are TRBV28 and TRBJ1-2; no clear D. Germline CDR1 is MDHEN and CDR2 is SYDVKM. Trimming pared 6 bases from V and 3 bases from J, leaving 14 bases between. The CDR3 loop spans 14 amino acids.

In its sample, this clonotype was seen a few times. The CDR3 sequence: CAISETSGLAKNIQYF. As DNA, the CDR3 is TGTGCCATCAGTGAGACTAGCGGGTTAGCCAAAAACATTCAGTACTTC. V usage is TRBV10-3 and J usage is TRBJ2-4, with 9 bases fitting TRBD2. The CDR3 contains 16 residues. Unmatched junction bases numbered 2, after V lost 2 bases and J lost 0 bases. Germline values: CDR1 ENHRY, CDR2 SYGVKD.

This chain joins TRBV5-1 and TRBJ1-3; tentative D call: TRBD1 (5 bases). Germline values: CDR1 SGHRS, CDR2 YFSETQ. The V and J ends lost 1 base and 4 bases respectively, with 18 bases between them. This CDR3 comprises 17 residues. CDR3 sequence: CASSLTGPPDIGNTIYF. The CDR3 DNA reads TGCGCCAGCAGCTTGACCGGACCCCCGGACATCGGAAACACCATATATTTT.

In its sample, this clonotype was seen a few times. The genes are TRBV9 and TRBJ2-2, with 16 bases matching TRBD2. The V gene end was trimmed by 3 bases and the J gene end by 6 bases; junction bases not matched to a gene: 20. This CDR3 spans 22 amino acids. Germline values: CDR1 SGDLS, CDR2 YYNGEE. Here the CDR3 DNA reads TGTGCCAGCAGCGGCCACAGACAAAGAGATGGGACTAGCGGGAGGGCCCCCGGGGAGCTGTTTTTT. Protein: CASSGHRQRDGTSGRAPGELFF.

Worth noting for this clonotype: Relative to the germline gene, one junction end is altered; a read error may explain this. V is TRBV5-1 and J is TRBJ1-4; 7 bases map to TRBD1. From germline, CDR1 is SGHRS and CDR2 YFSETQ. This CDR3 is 15 amino acids long. CDR3 DNA: TGCGCCAGCAGCCCGACGGGACAGCATAATGAAAAACCGTTTTTT. Translating it yields CASSPTGQHNEKPFF.

This clonotype was picked up a small number of times. The CDR3 reads CASSQDFPQETQYF. CDR3 DNA: TGCGCCAGCAGCCAAGATTTTCCTCAAGAGACCCAGTACTTC. The V gene is TRBV4-3, the J gene TRBJ2-5, with D hard to call. With 0 bases removed from V and 2 bases from J, the gap between germline ends came to 7 bases. CDR3 length: 14 residues. The germline CDR1 and CDR2 sequences are LGHNA and YSLEER.